Here is one TCR beta chain with its context. The data originate from a study of identical twins. A universal primer site came from template switching; cDNA carried unique molecular identifiers. One entry per CDR3 protein results from TCRdb running MiXCR on the 5' RACE reads. The sample yields 1.5 million to 2 million distinct CDR3 sequences, around 29% seen once. This receptor was identified in a newborn girl in good health. Material for sequencing was cord blood.

The CDR3 coding sequence is TGTGCCAGCAGCTTAGTGGCCAGACTACCCTATGGCTACACCTTC. Translated: CASSLVARLPYGYTF. V usage is TRBV11-2 and J usage is TRBJ1-2; D remains ambiguous. With 1 base removed from V and 4 bases from J, the gap between germline ends came to 13 bases. This CDR3 comprises 15 residues. Germline CDR1 reads SGHAT; CDR2 reads FQNNGV.